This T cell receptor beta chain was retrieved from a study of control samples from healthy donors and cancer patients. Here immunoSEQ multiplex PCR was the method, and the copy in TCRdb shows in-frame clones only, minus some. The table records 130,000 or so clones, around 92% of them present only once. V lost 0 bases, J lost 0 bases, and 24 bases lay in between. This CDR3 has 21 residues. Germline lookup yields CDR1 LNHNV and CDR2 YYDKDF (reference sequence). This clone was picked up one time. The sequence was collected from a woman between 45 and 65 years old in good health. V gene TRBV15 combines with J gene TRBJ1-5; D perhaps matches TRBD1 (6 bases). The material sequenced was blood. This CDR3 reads CATSRDYPQHGQLNSNQPQHF. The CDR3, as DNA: TGTGCCACCAGCAGAGATTACCCACAACACGGACAGTTGAATAGCAATCAGCCCCAGCATTTT.